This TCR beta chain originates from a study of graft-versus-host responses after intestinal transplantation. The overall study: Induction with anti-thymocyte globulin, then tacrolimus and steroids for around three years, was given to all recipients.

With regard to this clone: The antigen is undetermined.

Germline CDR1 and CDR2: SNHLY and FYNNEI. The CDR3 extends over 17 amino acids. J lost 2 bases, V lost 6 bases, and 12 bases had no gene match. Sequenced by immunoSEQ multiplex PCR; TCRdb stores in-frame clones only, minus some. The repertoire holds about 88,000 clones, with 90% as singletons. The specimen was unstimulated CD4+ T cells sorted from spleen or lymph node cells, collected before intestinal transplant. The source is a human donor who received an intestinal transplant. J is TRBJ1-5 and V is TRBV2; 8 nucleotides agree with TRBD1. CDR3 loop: CASSASPTGAGNQPQHF. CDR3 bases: TGTGCCAGCAGCGCCAGCCCGACAGGGGCGGGCAATCAGCCCCAGCATTTT.